One sample yielded the 17 T cell receptor beta chains listed below, sequenced in a study of regulatory T cells in long-lasting Graves disease. Sample time point: newly diagnosed GD, antithyroid drugs for less than 3 months. Construction of the TCR library relied on RNA isolated from PBMCs. Both iRepertoire HTBI primers and Arm-PCR of CDR3 regions were used to build the TCR beta libraries. Each CDR3 protein is one row after TCRdb ran MiXCR on the multiplex PCR reads. The sample lists roughly 420,000 distinct CDR3 sequences, 15% to 19% occurring once. The sequencing here drew on peripheral blood mononuclear cells (PBMCs), taken at new diagnosis, from a patient treated with antithyroid drugs. These receptors were obtained from a female donor with Graves disease.

At least ten counts were recorded for this clonotype. This rearrangement joins TRBV6-1 to TRBJ2-1; 12 positions match TRBD2. The V and J ends lost 6 bases and 9 bases, in that order; junction bases with no gene match: 3. The CDR3 contains 13 residues. Germline V gives CDR1 MNHNS, CDR2 SASEGT. CDR3 nucleotide sequence: TGTGCCAGCAGGACTAGCGGGAGTGTTGAGCAGTTCTTC. This gives the protein CASRTSGSVEQFF.

This clonotype occurred many times. The V call is TRBV5-4, the J call TRBJ2-2, with 14 bases aligning to TRBD2. Germline V CDR1 and CDR2: SGHNT, YYREEE (reference sequence). The CDR3 length is 17 residues. V shed 4 bases and J 3 bases; nucleotides not matched to a gene: 5. CDR3 coding DNA: TGTGCCAGCAGCCCCGGACTAGCGGGGGGCCACACCGGGGAGCTGTTTTTT. Translating gives CASSPGLAGGHTGELFF.

This chain connects TRBV20-1 to TRBJ2-1; 12 nucleotides line up with TRBD2. Germline V gives CDR1 DFQATT, CDR2 SNEGSKA (reference sequence). The CDR3 runs to 15 residues. J lost 5 bases, V lost 3 bases, and 5 bases had no gene match. CDR3 sequence reads: CSASAASGGDNEQFF. The CDR3 DNA reads as TGCAGTGCTAGTGCGGCTAGCGGGGGGGACAATGAGCAGTTCTTC.

The genes are TRBV9 and TRBJ2-6; D remains ambiguous. Per the germline V gene, CDR1 is SGDLS and CDR2 is YYNGEE. Trimming pared 0 bases from V and 2 bases from J, leaving 6 bases between. The CDR3 has 15 amino acids. The CDR3 sequence is CASSVENAGANVLTF. In DNA form, the CDR3 reads TGTGCCAGCAGCGTAGAGAATGCTGGGGCCAACGTCCTGACTTTC.

This clonotype was counted ten times or more. This chain connects TRBV9 to TRBJ1-3, with 8 bases aligning to TRBD1. Germline lookup yields CDR1 SGDLS and CDR2 YYNGEE. With 3 bases clipped from V and 0 bases from J, the junction kept 2 bases outside the gene matches. This CDR3 contains 15 residues. The CDR3 nucleotides are TGTGCCAGCAGCGCAGGACAGGGCTCTGGAAACACCATATATTTT. Its protein product is CASSAGQGSGNTIYF.

This clonotype was picked up many times. This chain links TRBV3-1 with TRBJ1-2; D might be TRBD1 (5 bases). CDR1 and CDR2 (germline): LGHDT, YNNKEL (reference sequence). This CDR3 has 15 amino acids. V was trimmed by 0 bases and J by 3 bases, leaving 11 bases between them. The CDR3 DNA reads as TGTGCCAGCAGCCAAGATTCCAGGGAACACTATGGCTACACCTTC. Its translation: CASSQDSREHYGYTF.

This clonotype has a handful of counts. This chain uses TRBV12-3 or TRBV12-4 with TRBJ2-3, with 9 bases fitting TRBD1. CDR3 size: 15 residues. The V gene end was trimmed by 5 bases and the J gene end by 8 bases; junction bases not matched to a gene: 11. CDR3: CASSVTATGGSTQYF. The CDR3 region has the DNA TGTGCCAGCAGTGTTACTGCGACAGGGGGGTCTACGCAGTATTTT.

This clonotype was found many times. The gene calls are TRBV27 and TRBJ1-5; no clear D. V gave up 3 bases and J gave up 0 bases, with 6 bases separating them. Germline CDR1 MNHEY, CDR2 SMNVEV (reference sequence). This CDR3 is built from 14 residues. The CDR3 region has the DNA TGTGCCAGCAGTTTTACAGATAGCAATCAGCCCCAGCATTTT. It is translated as CASSFTDSNQPQHF.

Note on this clonotype: Being one base from a much bigger clone, this may be a read error. The V call is TRBV28, the J call TRBJ2-7, with 10 bases fitting TRBD2. This CDR3 has 16 amino acids. The germline gives CDR1 MDHEN, CDR2 SYDVKM. The CDR3 region has the DNA TGTGCCAGCAGGTTATGGTTGACTAGCGGGTTCTACGAGCAGTACTTC. Translating it yields CASRLWLTSGFYEQYF. Supplemented by reference TRBV28 and TRBJ2-7, the full variable domain reads DVKVTQSSRYLVKRTGEKVFLECVQDMDHENMFWYRQDPGLGLRLIYFSYDVKMKEKGDIPEGYSVSREKKERFSLILESASTNQTSMYLCASRLWLTSGFYEQYFGPGTRLTVT.

This clonotype was observed many times. The V call is TRBV12-3 or TRBV12-4, the J call TRBJ1-1; D ambiguous. The V and J ends lost 5 bases and 3 bases respectively, with 10 bases between them. The CDR3 has 13 amino acids. The CDR3 coding sequence is TGTGCCAGCAGTCTGACGGTCTACACTGAAGCTTTCTTT. Its translation: CASSLTVYTEAFF.

This clonotype has at least ten counts. This chain uses TRBV20-1 with TRBJ2-3; possibly TRBD2 for D (5 bases). The V end was cut by 6 bases, the J end by 2 bases, with 15 bases between. Germline lookup yields CDR1 DFQATT and CDR2 SNEGSKA (reference sequence). The CDR3 extends over 14 amino acids. CDR3 sequence: CSALPPGNTDTQYF. The DNA of the CDR3 is TGCAGTGCCCTACCCCCGGGGAACACAGATACGCAGTATTTT.

This clonotype has ten or more counts. The rearrangement links TRBV4-1 to TRBJ2-7, with TRBD1 identical over 7 bases. The CDR3 runs to 15 residues. V shed 1 base, J shed 4 bases, and the junction held 7 bases outside the gene matches. From germline, CDR1 is MGHRA and CDR2 YSYEKL. As DNA, the CDR3 is TGCGCCAGCAGCCAAGTAGGGACAGCGACATACGAGCAGTACTTC. Protein product: CASSQVGTATYEQYF.

V is TRBV19 and J is TRBJ2-5; 12 bases agree with TRBD1. This CDR3 is built from 16 residues. Germline V gene data show CDR1 as LNHDA and CDR2 as SQIVND (reference sequence). V shed 7 bases, J shed 7 bases, and the junction held 13 bases outside the gene matches. CDR3 in amino acids: CASKPSRDRGPGTQYF. The CDR3 DNA follows: TGTGCCAGTAAACCCTCCCGGGACAGGGGGCCAGGGACCCAGTACTTC.

This clonotype was seen ten or more times. The chain links TRBV12-3 or TRBV12-4 to TRBJ1-4; tentative D call: TRBD1 (5 bases). Trimming shortened V by 6 bases and J by 7 bases, and 15 bases separated the two germline ends. CDR3 length: 14 residues. The CDR3 sequence is CASSLQGRGEKLFF. For the CDR3, the DNA is TGTGCCAGCAGCCTGCAGGGCAGAGGTGAAAAACTGTTTTTT.

In its sample, this clonotype was seen many times. V gene TRBV27 combines with J gene TRBJ1-5; 10 nucleotides match TRBD1. Germline lookup yields CDR1 MNHEY and CDR2 SMNVEV (reference sequence). The CDR3 is made up of 16 amino acids. V was clipped by 5 bases and J by 7 bases; unmatched bases: 11. Here the CDR3 reads CASSPRGTGAHQPQHF. The CDR3 DNA reads TGTGCCAGCAGTCCTCGCGGGACAGGGGCGCACCAGCCCCAGCATTTT.

This clonotype was detected many times. This CDR3 reads CASSLDGEQFF. In nucleotides, the CDR3 is TGTGCCAGCAGCTTAGATGGTGAGCAGTTCTTC. The gene calls are TRBV11-2 and TRBJ2-1; D gene unclear. V lost 0 bases, J lost 9 bases, and 3 bases lay in between. Per the germline V gene, CDR1 is SGHAT and CDR2 is FQNNGV. This CDR3 contains 11 residues. The full variable domain, its missing parts supplied by reference TRBV11-2 and TRBJ2-1, is EAGVAQSPRYKIIEKRQSVAFWCNPISGHATLYWYQQILGQGPKLLIQFQNNGVVDDSQLPKDRFSAERLKGVDSTLKIQPAKLEDSAVYLCASSLDGEQFFGPGTRLTVL.

Many counts were recorded for this clonotype. The V and J genes are TRBV20-1 and TRBJ1-3; TRBD1 agrees at 9 bases. CDR3 length: 16 residues. With V trimmed by 0 bases and J by 2 bases, 5 bases remained unmatched. CDR1 and CDR2 (germline): DFQATT, SNEGSKA (reference sequence). The CDR3 reads CSARDPQGATGNTIYF. The CDR3 DNA sequence: TGCAGTGCTAGAGATCCACAGGGGGCGACTGGAAACACCATATATTTT.